The 8 T cell receptor beta chains presented below share a single source sample, sequenced in a study of blood T cell repertoires in COVID-19. Libraries were prepared by immunoSEQ multiplex PCR; TCRdb keeps only in-frame clonotypes and omits some of them. The table has around 250,000 clones, 86% seen once. The sequenced sample was peripheral blood. The receptors shown here come from a man older than 75 with acute or convalescent COVID-19.

The chain joins TRBV19 to TRBJ1-5; possibly TRBD1 for D (5 bases). Trimming took off 4 bases at V and 3 bases at J, with 7 bases between the two ends. Per the germline V gene, CDR1 is LNHDA and CDR2 is SQIVND (reference sequence). The CDR3 totals 13 residues. For the CDR3, the DNA is TGTGCCAGTAGTACAGGGCACAATCAGCCCCAGCATTTT. It codes for CASSTGHNQPQHF. Using reference TRBV19 and TRBJ1-5 for the parts outside the CDR3, the full variable domain is DGGITQSPKYLFRKEGQNVTLSCEQNLNHDAMYWYRQDPGQGLRLIYYSQIVNDFQKGDIAEGYSVSREKKESFPLTVTSAQKNPTAFYLCASSTGHNQPQHFGDGTRLSIL.

The J gene is TRBJ1-6, the V gene TRBV27; D is uncertain. V lost 7 bases to trimming and J lost 0 bases, with 4 bases between them. CDR3 length: 13 residues. Germline V lookup: CDR1 MNHEY, CDR2 SMNVEV (reference sequence). The CDR3 nucleotides read TGTGCCAGCACCCTCTCCTATAATTCACCCCTCCACTTT. It encodes CASTLSYNSPLHF.

This clone has a single count. The chain has TRBV15 and TRBJ2-7; TRBD2 is a possible D gene (5 bases). In germline, CDR1 is LNHNV, CDR2 YYDKDF (reference sequence). This CDR3 region has 16 residues. V lost 0 bases and J lost 2, with 14 bases in between. The chain's CDR3 is CATSRDTASFAYEQYF. The CDR3 DNA sequence: TGTGCCACCAGCAGAGATACGGCTAGCTTCGCCTACGAGCAGTACTTC.

The chain links TRBV6-1 to TRBJ1-4; 8 bases are shared with TRBD1. Germline CDR1 and CDR2: MNHNS and SASEGT. The CDR3 totals 17 residues. The V and J ends lost 3 bases and 5 bases, in that order; junction bases with no gene match: 11. The CDR3 region is CASSDTPGGGLNEKLFF. CDR3 nucleotides: TGTGCCAGCAGTGATACCCCAGGGGGCGGCCTCAATGAAAAACTGTTTTTT.

This chain uses TRBV7-2 with TRBJ1-3, with 9 bases identical to TRBD1. There are 15 residues in the CDR3. Germline V CDR1 and CDR2: SGHTA, FQGNSA. V shed 1 base, J shed 4 bases, and the junction held 2 bases outside the gene matches. The CDR3 coding sequence is TGTGCCAGCAGCTTAGTTGACAGGGGGGGAAACACCATATATTTT. This sequence encodes CASSLVDRGGNTIYF.

The chain joins TRBV6-2 or TRBV6-3 to TRBJ2-4, with a tentative D call TRBD1 (6 bases). Trimming took off 6 bases at V and 0 bases at J, with 21 bases between the two ends. Germline V gene data show CDR1 as MNHEY and CDR2 as SVGEGT. The CDR3 spans 18 residues. The CDR3, as DNA: TGTGCCAGCAGCCCGGACAGTTTAAACAGATTAGCCAAAAACATTCAGTACTTC. It yields the protein CASSPDSLNRLAKNIQYF.

This clone was seen only once. V is TRBV25-1 and J is TRBJ1-6; D gene unclear. The CDR3 spans 14 residues. The V end lost 5 bases, the J end lost 8 bases, and 13 bases lay between the germline ends. Looked up from germline, CDR1 is MGHDK and CDR2 is SYGVNS. The DNA of the CDR3 is TGTGCCAGCAGTAACGGGATAGAGGATTCACCCCTCCACTTT. Its translation is CASSNGIEDSPLHF.

The V gene is TRBV28, the J gene TRBJ2-1; 15 positions agree with TRBD2. The CDR3 covers 19 residues. V was clipped by 6 bases and J by 0 bases; unmatched bases: 9. Germline CDR1 reads MDHEN; CDR2 reads SYDVKM. The CDR3 region is CASRRGLAGGLSSYNEQFF. The CDR3 DNA follows: TGTGCCAGCAGGAGGGGACTAGCGGGAGGTCTGAGCTCCTACAATGAGCAGTTCTTC.